This T cell receptor beta chain originates from a study of T cell responses to AZD1222 COVID-19 vaccine (dated by TCRdb to about 2021). Background for the entire study: Because spike-specific TCR depth and breadth did not differ between the two schedules, AZD1222 recipients who got a second dose at roughly 4 weeks were pooled with those who got a second dose at roughly 12 weeks. TCR sequencing was performed for roughly 240 trial participants, of whom around 200 were given two doses of AZD1222 and some 25 were given two doses of MenACWY control vaccine. Trial participants were enrolled by age into 18-55, 56-69 and 70-plus year subgroups, with about 150, 27 and 61 TCR-sequenced participants respectively.

V trim: 6 bases; J trim: 3 bases; unmatched bases: 6. The germline V gene (reference sequence) sets CDR1 to LNHDA and CDR2 to SQIVND. CDR3 length: 14 amino acids, cysteine to phenylalanine. Only the CDR3 DNA stays, 42 bases, in frame from base 1. Points the paper makes about the study in general: The 56-69-year group was small, and its depth increase did not reach significance, likely because of low power. Most participants were white British and females outnumbered males, and the authors suggested that clonal diversity may have been underestimated. Conclusions about previously exposed vaccinees were limited because only a handful of AZD1222 recipients were SARS-CoV-2 seropositive at baseline. Epitopes outside the regions mutated in the B.1.351 and B.1.1.7 variants were reportedly recognized by nearly half of the unique spike-specific TCRs. No day 14 peak-response samples were available, so repertoires were characterized only after the peak T cell response. Vaccine-associated CD4 TCRs spanned the whole spike protein, with dominant responses in regions 160-218 and 743-854. A significant rise in spike-specific TCR breadth and depth was observed after two AZD1222 doses relative to day 0 and relative to MenACWY recipients.

Read against the paper, the sample's time point label means: baseline before first vaccination. Vaccinee samples were obtained from the UK trials COV001 and COV002, which included a single-blind randomized controlled phase 2/3 trial of AZD1222 (ChAdOx1 nCoV-19) in healthy adults. For TCRbeta chain sequencing, PBMC samples from trial participants were taken at day 0 and at day 28 after the second dose. A note on this clone: What this receptor recognizes is not known. No base qualities exist here, and no much larger clone lies one base off it.

The CDR3 regions of human TCRbeta chains were analyzed by immunosequencing. Turning to the authors' computational methods: TCRs in the repertoires were matched against a reference library of SARS-CoV-2-specific TCRs that had been generated with the MIRA antigen-specificity platform. Breadth was defined as the fraction of unique TCRs that were SARS-CoV-2-associated. Depth was defined as the fraction of total T cells that were SARS-CoV-2-associated. Each spike-specific TCR was assigned to its reactive spike region and to a CD4 or CD8 class using the MIRA data. Log10-transformed breadth and depth values were compared by one-way ANOVA with Sidak's multiple comparisons tests. The table was pulled from immuneACCESS by TCRdb, which kept in-frame rearrangements only. Such tables lose some clones; where checked, under half of the loss comes from unresolved V genes, and the rest has no known cause. V, J and clone size were drawn from that table, and D and trimming were deduced from the DNA. The sample profile shows about 140,000 clones; around 89% of them were found once. 2.5% to 3% of the sample lies in the top ten.

Sample: peripheral blood, taken on day 0 of AZD1222 vaccination. This receptor was obtained from an adult in good health. The chain couples TRBV19 to TRBJ2-7; TRBD2 agrees with 9 junctional bases. At the DNA level, the sequence is TGTGCCAGTAGCCTGCGGGAGGGATACTACGAGCAGTACTTC. Translated, this gives CASSLREGYYEQYF.